This T cell receptor (beta chain) was retrieved from a study of T cells in Graves' hyperthyroidism and ophthalmopathy. This CDR3 has 15 amino acids. The V gene's germline CDR1 is SGHTA and CDR2 FQGNSA. V shed 6 bases and J shed 0 bases, with 14 bases lying between them. Amplified regions were TCR beta CDR3 sequences from RNA transcripts. The HTBI primer set served for first-round RT-PCR of the TCR CDR3. In TCRdb, the multiplex PCR reads were re-called with MiXCR into one record per CDR3 protein. The profile shows approximately 600,000 distinct CDR3 sequences, roughly 17% of them singletons. A patient was excluded if there was uncontrolled infection, other autoimmune disease, pregnancy or lactation. Regarding this clonotype: Its antigen is undetermined.

Study-wide points: Ophthalmopathy onset followed model prediction by a median approximately 7 months.

The receptor was isolated from a woman between 25 and 40 years old with Graves' hyperthyroidism. Sequenced material: blood. The chain combines TRBV7-2 with TRBJ1-1, with D perhaps TRBD1 (6 bases). CDR3 bases: TGTGCCAGCAGTCACACAGGGCCTTTGAACACTGAAGCTTTCTTT. Translation: CASSHTGPLNTEAFF.